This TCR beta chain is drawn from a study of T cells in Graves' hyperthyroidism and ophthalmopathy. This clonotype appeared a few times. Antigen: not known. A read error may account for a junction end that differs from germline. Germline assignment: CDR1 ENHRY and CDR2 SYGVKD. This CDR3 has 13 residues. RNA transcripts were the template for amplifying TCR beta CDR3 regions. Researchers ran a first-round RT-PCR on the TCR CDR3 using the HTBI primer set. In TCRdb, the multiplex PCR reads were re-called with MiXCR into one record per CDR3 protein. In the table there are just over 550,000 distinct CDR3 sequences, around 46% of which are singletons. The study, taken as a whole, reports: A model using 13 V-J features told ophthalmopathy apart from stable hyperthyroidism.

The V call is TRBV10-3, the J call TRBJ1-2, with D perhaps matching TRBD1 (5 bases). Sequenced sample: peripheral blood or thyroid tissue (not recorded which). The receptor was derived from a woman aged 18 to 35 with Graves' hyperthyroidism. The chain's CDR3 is CASSDRDLYGYTF. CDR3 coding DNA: TGTGCCAGCAGTGACCGGGACCTCTATGGCTACACCTTC.